This TCR beta chain was retrieved from a study of cytomegalovirus exposure and HLA in healthy donors (TCRdb year 2017). For the wider study: According to an earlier analysis of a few hundred of the donors, about 179 million T cells yielded 117 million unique TCR beta sequences and 276 Gb of sequence data. An early release covering over 500 HLA-typed donors comprised about 300 gigabases of sequencing data and tens of millions of unique TCR sequences. Of the 350 to 400 genotyped donors, about 80% fell in the genetic ancestry cluster associated with self-reported Caucasian donors. The study was designed to test whether signatures of past pathogen exposure could be identified by cataloging public T cell receptors. The T cell repertoires of under 700 subjects were profiled by immunosequencing and related to cytomegalovirus serostatus. Besides the first cohort of around 670 subjects, a separate validation cohort made up of 90 to 150 different subjects was used. High-throughput TCR immunosequencing, statistical association of individual TCRs with disease status, and machine learning were combined to predict cytomegalovirus infection status. A later analysis re-analyzed previously published TCR beta repertoires from 660 or so donors and added high-resolution HLA genotyping to study TCR occurrence patterns. The later analysis used no new phenotypic data to find candidate immune exposures, relying instead on TCR beta sequences and their occurrence across donors. To decide whether each TCR beta V gene segment behaved as functional or pseudogenic, an earlier analysis of approximately 600 of the donors relied on high-throughput TCR beta sequencing. Donor age, sex, ethnicity and CMV serostatus were compiled together with the repertoire data. A later genetic analysis used genome-wide SNP genotypes for about 60% of the roughly 700 donors, treating that subset as a discovery cohort. Every repertoire in the discovery cohort had been generated on one and the same sequencing platform. Both class I and class II loci were covered by HLA typing, at four-digit resolution. Typing coverage varied by locus: roughly 620-630 donors for A, B, C, DRB1 and DQB1; more than 500 for DQA1; more than 600 for DPA1; 450 to 480 for DPB1. Because of strong linkage in the cohort, roughly five DR-DQ haplotypes were treated as single units for association and clustering. Across around 400 genotyped donors of the cohort, an average of roughly 250,000 unique TCR beta nucleotide sequences per donor were sequenced, and approximately 17% of those sequences were non-productive. Broader findings and caveats from the paper: According to a later analysis, TCR association rates differed among HLA loci, with DRB1 alleles showing the most associated TCRs and HLA-C alleles showing the fewest. Across donors, most TCR sequences were observed very rarely, whereas some public TCRs were present in many individuals. Compared with equally common non-associated chains, HLA-associated TCR beta chains in a later analysis were more clonally expanded and had lower generation probabilities. The earlier analysis of almost 600 of the donors excluded approximately 17 rarely observed V segments, including chromosome 9 orphons, because counts were too low. A later analysis reported that several top co-occurrence clusters appeared linked to parvovirus B19, influenza, CMV and Epstein-Barr virus. Compared with the 666-donor mean, donors in an Asian-associated ancestry cluster had fewer N-insertions in productive TCRs, according to a later genetic analysis. Only TCR beta chains were sequenced in this cohort, and the absence of alpha or paired-chain data limited detectable features. Specific HLA alleles were associated with more than 15,000 TCR beta sequences at a false discovery rate of 0.05 in a later analysis. V-gene and J-gene trimming of TCR beta chains was associated with a missense DCLRE1C variant in a later genetic analysis, and the association was replicated in an independent cohort. Sequencing depth was assumed to be roughly uniform across donors in the presence/absence analyses, though that assumption may not hold. The authors suggested that the approach could potentially be extended to other disease states and immunological phenotypes. In both the original and validation cohorts, the classifier was reported to diagnose cytomegalovirus status with high specificity and sensitivity. In vitro tests confirmed that a few of the cytomegalovirus-associated TCR beta chains recognize cytomegalovirus antigens. The study gave a list of more than 150 TCR beta chains associated with cytomegalovirus. The only immune exposure information available for the cohort was CMV serostatus. A further reported finding was that TCR beta sequences accurately predicted the HLA-A and HLA-B alleles for most subjects in the first cohort. HLA typing was unavailable for some donors at each locus, so association tests used only the typed subset. Broadly in line with IMGT annotations, most TCR beta V segments showed up in productive rearrangements about 87% or about 30% of the time in an earlier analysis of roughly 590 of the donors. In a later analysis, most CMV-associated TCR beta chains were found to appear HLA-restricted, with HLA associations seemingly driven largely by CMV exposure. When HLA alleles, especially DR and DQ, strongly co-occurred, TCR associations were difficult to assign to individual alleles. A cluster of highly shared sequence variants was judged likely to represent a technical artifact of the sequencing pipeline. Linkage disequilibrium might explain the correlated functional status among segregating V segments, but an unknown experimental factor could not be excluded.

In total, 500 to 700 healthy bone marrow donors made up the cohort. At the time of sampling, every cohort member was nominally healthy, though immune exposures that went unrecorded were likely present. CMV serostatus was positive for roughly 290 and negative for about 55% of the 666 cohort members, and was not recorded for this donor. A peripheral blood sample was collected from each donor, and TCR beta sequencing was performed on peripheral blood mononuclear cells. Genomic DNA was extracted from the blood cell samples with the Qiagen DNeasy Blood Extraction Kit. Regarding this clone: What antigen it recognizes has not been identified. Per-nucleotide qualities are absent, and no much larger clonotype sits a single base away.

Libraries were made using the immunoSEQ multiplex PCR assay. A mixture of 60 forward primers for TCR Vbeta segments and 13 reverse primers for TCR Jbeta segments was used in the multiplex PCR. The CDR3 region of rearranged TCR beta genes was amplified from genomic DNA by a multiplex PCR assay. On the Illumina HiSeq System, the amplified TCR beta libraries were sequenced as 87-base-pair reads. In the paper's pipeline: A later analysis tallied some 79 million unique TCR beta chains across the 666 repertoires, and around 9.9 million of those chains were shared by two or more donors. Raw reads were error-corrected and collapsed into unique sequences by a nearest-neighbor algorithm in which closely related sequences were merged to remove PCR and sequencing errors. CDR3 sequences were aligned to IMGT reference sequences to assign V, D and J gene segments. Each retained sequence needed at least a six-nucleotide match to both a V gene segment and a J gene segment. Rearrangements were called productive when the CDR3 lacked stop codons and stayed in frame with V and J; all others were non-productive. CDR3 was defined according to IMGT convention as the region running from the second conserved V-encoded cysteine to the conserved J-encoded phenylalanine. The earlier analysis of about 610 of the donors excluded any sequence lacking an unambiguous match to a single V gene segment. An earlier analysis of over 450 of the donors classified V segments as functional when productive rearrangements were above 56.7% and as segregating when the standard deviation between donors was above 5%. To diagnose cytomegalovirus status from the catalog of TCR beta chain sequences, a statistical classification framework was built. In a later analysis, V and J genes were assigned by comparing TCR nucleotide sequences against IMGT/GENE-DB human TR gene sequences. A later analysis assigned CDR3 sequences and most-parsimonious VDJ recombination scenarios with the TCRdist pipeline. In a later analysis, each TCR beta chain was defined by its CDR3 amino acid sequence together with its V-gene family, and reads lacking a unique V-gene family were excluded. In a later analysis, 550 to 650 highly shared, low-generation-probability nucleotide sequences were removed to address suspected cross-contamination and a sequencing artifact. A later analysis calculated a clonal expansion index for each public chain from normalized within-repertoire ranks of inferred template counts. In a later analysis, generation probabilities were computed with a VDJ recombination model fitted to out-of-frame rearrangements, and the resulting probabilities were checked against IGoR. Hypergeometric tests were used in a later analysis to score TCR-TCR, TCR-HLA and TCR-CMV co-occurrence, with a repertoire-size bias correction applied to the TCR pairs. False discovery rates were estimated in a later analysis by permuting HLA or CMV assignments 20 times. In a later analysis, co-occurring TCRs were grouped with DBSCAN, and TCRdist sequence similarity was added when clustering was performed within HLA-allele-positive subsets. Repertoires with fewer than 30,000 or more than 120,000 public chains were left out of co-occurrence clustering, as were about 5 repertoires with anomalous nucleotide sharing. TCRdb mirrors the immuneACCESS table, restricted to in-frame sequences. Some clones are absent from its copies; in checked studies, under half trace to an unresolved V gene, and the reason for the others is unknown. The V and J calls and the clone size are those of that table, but D and trimming were determined from the DNA. This sample holds under 200,000 clones; roughly 76% were observed only once. The ten largest clones capture 1.5% to 2% of the sample.

The TCR comes from a human donor in good health. The source material was PBMCs.

CDR3 region: CAISRQELNTEAFF. The bases read TGTGCCATCAGTCGACAGGAATTGAACACTGAAGCTTTCTTT. The chain uses TRBV10-3 and TRBJ1-1; the best D guess is TRBD1, with 6 bases matching. Including cysteine and phenylalanine, the CDR3 has 14 amino acids. CDR3 DNA is the only sequence kept; it has 42 bases, read in frame from the first base. V is cut by 5 bases and J by 0 bases, and the space between the germline ends is 10 bases. The germline V gene yields ENHRY for CDR1 and SYGVKD for CDR2.